The 26 T cell receptor beta chains reported below all come from one sample, sequenced in a study of cytomegalovirus exposure and HLA in healthy donors. 13 Jbeta primers and 60 Vbeta primers were used for the PCR. Only in-frame clones appear in the TCRdb table, and some are missing; sequencing was by immunoSEQ multiplex PCR. This table lists over 75,000 clones. Sequenced sample: PBMCs. The receptors here all came from a man aged 50 to 60 in good health and CMV-seronegative.

The V and J genes are TRBV6-1 and TRBJ1-5; possible D gene TRBD1, 6 bases. The germline V gene has CDR1 MNHNS and CDR2 SASEGT. The V gene lost 7 bases and the J gene lost 0 bases, with 13 bases spanning the gap. This CDR3 is built from 15 residues. DNA of the CDR3: TGTGCCAGCACCACCAAAGGGGGTAGCAATCAGCCCCAGCATTTT. Its translation: CASTTKGGSNQPQHF.

The chain is built from TRBV18 and TRBJ2-7, with a possible D match to TRBD2 (5 bases). V was clipped by 6 bases and J by 5 bases, with 11 bases between them. The CDR3 sequence is 12 residues long. Per germline, CDR1 KGHSH and CDR2 LQKENI. The CDR3 region has the DNA TGTGCCAGCTCGGGCTCGGGGAACGAGCAGTACTTC. Protein product: CASSGSGNEQYF.

The chain recombines TRBV7-2 with TRBJ1-5; TRBD1 matches 7 bases. The germline V gene has CDR1 SGHTA and CDR2 FQGNSA. V trimming: 3 bases; J trimming: 7 bases; junction bases outside the gene matches: 6. This CDR3 is built from 14 residues. In nucleotides, the CDR3 is TGTGCCAGCAGCTTCTTGACAGGGAGACAGCCCCAGCATTTT. Translating it yields CASSFLTGRQPQHF.

The CDR3 sequence is CASSLGAQILLHGYTF. The CDR3 DNA sequence: TGTGCCAGCAGCTTGGGGGCGCAGATTCTATTACATGGCTACACCTTC. V gene TRBV5-8 combines with J gene TRBJ1-2, with D unresolved. The CDR3 is 16 residues long. V was cut by 0 bases and J by 6 bases, with 18 bases left in between. Germline V gene sequence: CDR1 SGHTS, CDR2 YDEGEE.

The genes are TRBV11-1 and TRBJ2-5, with 10 bases matching TRBD2. The CDR3 totals 14 residues. V shed 5 bases and J 1 base; nucleotides not matched to a gene: 1. Germline CDR1 reads SGHAT; CDR2 reads FQDESV (reference sequence). CDR3 in amino acids: CASSKRGGQETQYF. The CDR3 DNA reads TGTGCCAGCAGCAAGCGGGGGGGCCAAGAGACCCAGTACTTC.

V is TRBV20-1 and J is TRBJ1-2; D call uncertain. This CDR3 contains 11 residues. From germline, CDR1 is DFQATT and CDR2 SNEGSKA (reference sequence). V lost 5 bases to trimming and J lost 8 bases, with 12 bases between them. The CDR3 here is CSAFPPGGYTF. In DNA form, the CDR3 reads TGCAGTGCTTTCCCCCCTGGCGGCTACACCTTC.

The chain employs TRBV28 and TRBJ2-7; D might be TRBD2 (6 bases). The V gene lost 7 bases and the J gene lost 3 bases, with 19 bases spanning the gap. Germline V CDR1 and CDR2: MDHEN, SYDVKM. This CDR3 has 15 amino acids. The CDR3 DNA is TGTGCCAGCACCTCGGGGGTGGGAGGAGTCTACGAGCAGTACTTC. Protein product: CASTSGVGGVYEQYF.

This chain connects TRBV28 to TRBJ2-1; weak D call: TRBD2 (7 bases). Germline loops: CDR1 MDHEN, CDR2 SYDVKM. Trimming removed 10 bases at V and 2 bases at J, with 12 bases between. The CDR3 loop spans 13 amino acids. CDR3 loop: CAITGGPYNEQFF. The CDR3 DNA is TGTGCCATCACGGGGGGCCCCTACAATGAGCAGTTCTTC.

J is TRBJ1-2 and V is TRBV6-1; no clear D. From germline, CDR1 is MNHNS and CDR2 SASEGT. Trimming shortened V by 1 base and J by 8 bases, and 17 bases separated the two germline ends. The CDR3 extends over 15 amino acids. CDR3: CASSEGIAQLRGYTF. CDR3 DNA sequence: TGTGCCAGCAGTGAAGGGATAGCCCAATTACGGGGCTACACCTTC.

Notes on this clone: Distinct nucleotide sequences in the sample also encode this CDR3. The chain carries TRBV5-8 and TRBJ2-5; 8 positions match TRBD1. The V gene end was trimmed by 4 bases and the J gene end by 2 bases; junction bases not matched to a gene: 1. The germline V gene has CDR1 SGHTS and CDR2 YDEGEE. The CDR3 is 13 residues long. The CDR3 nucleotides are TGTGCCAGCAGCCGGGACAGGCAAGAGACCCAGTACTTC. Translating it yields CASSRDRQETQYF.

The CDR3 DNA follows: TGTGCCAGCAGCCTACAGGGGAACACTGAAGCTTTCTTT. Its translation: CASSLQGNTEAFF. The chain carries TRBV7-3 and TRBJ1-1; a weak D match, TRBD1 (6 bases). The germline V and J ends were trimmed by 5 bases and 1 base, with 8 bases remaining between them. The CDR3 has 13 residues. Germline CDR1 is SGHTA and CDR2 is FQGTGA.

V usage is TRBV7-6 and J usage is TRBJ2-1, with 10 positions matching TRBD2. The CDR3 length is 14 residues. Germline loops: CDR1 SGHVS, CDR2 FNYEAQ. V dropped 4 bases and J dropped 7; count of bases not matched to a gene: 4. This CDR3 is CASSYERGGNEQFF. The CDR3 nucleotides read TGTGCCAGCAGCTACGAGCGGGGGGGTAATGAGCAGTTCTTC.

The chain combines TRBV28 with TRBJ1-2; D is unclear. The CDR3 spans 12 residues. The V gene's germline CDR1 is MDHEN and CDR2 SYDVKM. V lost 3 bases, J lost 4 bases, and 6 bases lay in between. CDR3 nucleotides: TGTGCCAGCAGTTTTCATTCCTATGGCTACACCTTC. This translates into CASSFHSYGYTF.

J is TRBJ2-1 and V is TRBV2; maybe TRBD2 (5 bases). Germline lookup yields CDR1 SNHLY and CDR2 FYNNEI. V shed 5 bases and J shed 4 bases, with 6 bases lying between them. The CDR3 extends over 12 amino acids. The CDR3 spells CASSSGYNEQFF. CDR3 DNA: TGTGCCAGCAGTAGCGGTTACAATGAGCAGTTCTTC.

J is TRBJ2-3 and V is TRBV27; 8 bases line up with TRBD2. Germline CDR1 and CDR2: MNHEY and SMNVEV (reference sequence). V was pared by 4 bases and J by 4 bases, with 10 bases of the junction left unmatched. The CDR3 totals 16 residues. This CDR3 reads CASSYGWRGVADTQYF. The CDR3 bases are TGTGCCAGCAGTTACGGGTGGCGGGGGGTGGCAGATACGCAGTATTTT.

The genes are TRBV6-5 and TRBJ1-5; D remains unclear. The V end was cut by 0 bases, the J end by 1 base, with 7 bases between. CDR1 and CDR2 from the germline V gene are MNHEY and SVGAGI. The CDR3 loop spans 15 amino acids. CDR3 amino acids: CASSYSFRSNQPQHF. CDR3 DNA sequence: TGTGCCAGCAGTTACTCGTTCCGGAGCAATCAGCCCCAGCATTTT.

V and J are TRBV4-1 and TRBJ2-7; D uncertain. Germline V gene sequence: CDR1 MGHRA, CDR2 YSYEKL. The CDR3 is made up of 14 amino acids. Trimming cost V 3 bases and J 2 bases, with 11 bases left between them. CDR3 loop: CASSHATEAYEQYF. CDR3 DNA: TGCGCCAGCAGCCATGCTACTGAGGCCTACGAGCAGTACTTC.

The gene calls are TRBV6-6 and TRBJ1-6, with D possibly matching TRBD1 (5 bases). The V gene's germline CDR1 is MNHNY and CDR2 SVGAGI (reference sequence). The germline V and J ends were trimmed by 7 bases and 6 bases, with 10 bases remaining between them. The CDR3 consists of 13 residues. The CDR3 bases are TGTGCCAGCAACGGACAAAGTAATTCACCCCTCCACTTT. Protein product: CASNGQSNSPLHF.

The chain employs TRBV19 and TRBJ1-1, with TRBD1 identical over 8 bases. Unmatched junction bases numbered 4, after V lost 3 bases and J lost 1 base. The length of the CDR3 is 15 residues. Germline-derived CDR1 and CDR2 are LNHDA and SQIVND (reference sequence). CDR3 nucleotide sequence: TGTGCCAGTAGTATTCGGACAGGGACGAACACTGAAGCTTTCTTT. It codes for CASSIRTGTNTEAFF.

The chain carries TRBV5-4 and TRBJ1-6; D is undetermined. This CDR3 has 14 residues. Germline-derived CDR1 and CDR2 are SGHNT and YYREEE (reference sequence). V lost 2 bases, J lost 5 bases, and 8 bases lay in between. This chain's CDR3 is CASSFTQDNSPLHF. The CDR3 bases are TGTGCCAGCAGCTTCACGCAGGATAATTCACCCCTCCACTTT.

The chain carries TRBV7-2 and TRBJ2-5, with 9 bases lining up with TRBD1. Gene TRBJ2-7 matches the end of the DNA better, so the J call may be wrong. The CDR3 runs 14 residues. The germline gives CDR1 SGHTA, CDR2 FQGNSA. The CDR3 loop reads CASSFGQGSYEQYF. CDR3 nucleotides: TGTGCCAGCAGCTTCGGACAGGGGAGTTACGAGCAGTACTTC.

The chain employs TRBV7-3 and TRBJ2-2; D perhaps matches TRBD1 (7 bases). Germline V CDR1 and CDR2: SGHTA, FQGTGA. The CDR3 runs to 16 residues. V was clipped by 4 bases and J by 4 bases, with 16 bases between them. CDR3 in amino acids: CASSSRTGGSTGELFF. The CDR3 nucleotides read TGTGCCAGCAGCTCGCGGACAGGAGGGAGCACCGGGGAGCTGTTTTTT. The whole variable domain, filled in from reference TRBV7-3 and TRBJ2-2, reads GAGVSQTPSNKVTEKGKYVELRCDPISGHTALYWYRQSLGQGPEFLIYFQGTGAADDSGLPNDRFFAVRPEGSVSTLKIQRTERGDSAVYLCASSSRTGGSTGELFFGEGSRLTVL.

The chain recombines TRBV14 with TRBJ2-7; TRBD2 agrees at 13 bases. Germline loops: CDR1 SGHDN, CDR2 FVKESK. The J segment lost 4 bases and the V segment lost 0 bases, leaving 3 bases of the junction unmatched. This CDR3 region has 16 residues. The CDR3 DNA is TGTGCCAGCAGCCAAGACGGACTAGCGGGGGTTTACGAGCAGTACTTC. It yields the protein CASSQDGLAGVYEQYF.

The V gene is TRBV30, the J gene TRBJ1-1; D might be TRBD1 (5 bases). This CDR3 spans 14 amino acids. CDR1 and CDR2 from the germline V gene are GTSNPN and SVGIG (reference sequence). Trimming took off 0 bases at V and 4 bases at J, with 12 bases between the two ends. For the CDR3, the DNA is TGTGCCTGGAGTGTACGCCAGGGCGTCACTGAAGCTTTCTTT. This sequence encodes CAWSVRQGVTEAFF.

The V and J genes are TRBV4-3 and TRBJ1-6; the D is unclear. Germline V gene sequence: CDR1 LGHNA, CDR2 YSLEER. This CDR3 contains 13 residues. Trimming left V 4 bases short and J 11 bases short, with 12 bases between. The DNA of the CDR3 is TGCGCCAGCAGCCCTAAAAAAGGAGCACCCCTCCACTTT. Amino acids: CASSPKKGAPLHF.

The V call is TRBV5-1, the J call TRBJ2-3, with D possibly TRBD1 on 6 matching bases. The CDR3 is 15 amino acids. V was cut by 1 base and J by 2 bases, with 11 bases left in between. Germline loops: CDR1 SGHRS, CDR2 YFSETQ. The CDR3 here is CASSLRPGDTDTQYF. The DNA for the CDR3 is TGCGCCAGCAGCTTGCGTCCAGGGGACACAGATACGCAGTATTTT.